The entry below gives a single T cell receptor beta chain sequence along with its context. Its antigen is unidentified. The study ran its PCR with 60 Vbeta and 13 Jbeta primers. Method: immunoSEQ multiplex PCR; TCRdb's copy keeps in-frame clones and lacks some. The sample carries about 120,000 clones, around 72% recorded once. The CDR3 sequence is 14 residues long. V lost 0 bases and J 5 bases, leaving 8 bases between the germline ends. Germline V CDR1 and CDR2: MNHEY, SVGAGI. The data stem from a study of cytomegalovirus exposure and HLA in healthy donors. Findings and caveats of the study: Earlier findings revealed that most TCR beta V segments proved productive either about 87% or about 30% of the time.

The receptor was derived from a woman in her forties or fifties in good health and CMV-seropositive. Source material: PBMCs. V gene TRBV6-5 combines with J gene TRBJ2-1; D gene unclear. The CDR3 here is CASSYSVSDNEQFF. The CDR3 DNA follows: TGTGCCAGCAGTTACTCGGTTAGTGACAATGAGCAGTTCTTC.